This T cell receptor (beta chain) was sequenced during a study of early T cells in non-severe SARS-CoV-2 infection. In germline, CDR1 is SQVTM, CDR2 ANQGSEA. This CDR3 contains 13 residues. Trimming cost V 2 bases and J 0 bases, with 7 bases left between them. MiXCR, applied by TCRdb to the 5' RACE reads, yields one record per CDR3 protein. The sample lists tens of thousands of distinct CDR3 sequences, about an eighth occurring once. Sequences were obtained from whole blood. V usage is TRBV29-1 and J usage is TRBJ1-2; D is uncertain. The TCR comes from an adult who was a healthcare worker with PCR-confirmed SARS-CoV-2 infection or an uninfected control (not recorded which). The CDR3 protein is CSVEHAANYGYTF. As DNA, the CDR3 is TGCAGCGTTGAACACGCAGCTAACTATGGCTACACCTTC.